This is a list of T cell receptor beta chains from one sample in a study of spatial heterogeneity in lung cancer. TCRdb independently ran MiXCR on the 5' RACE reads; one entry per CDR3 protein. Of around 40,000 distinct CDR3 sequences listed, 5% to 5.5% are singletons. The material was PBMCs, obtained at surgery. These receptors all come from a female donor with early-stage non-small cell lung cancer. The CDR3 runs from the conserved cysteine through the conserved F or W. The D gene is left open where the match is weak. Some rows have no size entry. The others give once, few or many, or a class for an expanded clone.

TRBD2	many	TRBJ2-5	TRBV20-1	CSAPGRGKETQYF	TGCAGTGCCCCAGGGCGGGGGAAAGAGACCCAGTACTTC
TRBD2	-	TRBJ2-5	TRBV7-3	CASSYGLAGETQYF	TGTGCCAGCAGCTACGGACTAGCGGGGGAGACCCAGTACTTC
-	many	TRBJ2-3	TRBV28	CASSLQTDTQYF	TGTGCCAGCAGTCTCCAGACAGATACGCAGTATTTT
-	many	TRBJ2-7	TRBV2	CASSPRGRHEQYF	TGTGCCAGCAGCCCCAGGGGTCGGCACGAGCAGTACTTC
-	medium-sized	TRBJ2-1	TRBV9	CASSVDGPGNEQFF	TGTGCCAGCAGCGTAGATGGTCCCGGCAATGAGCAGTTCTTC
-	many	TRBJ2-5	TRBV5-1	CASSLEEETQYF	TGCGCCAGCAGCTTGGAAGAAGAGACCCAGTACTTC
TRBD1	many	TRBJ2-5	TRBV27	CASSLHRGMETQYF	TGTGCCAGCAGTTTACACAGGGGGATGGAGACCCAGTACTTC
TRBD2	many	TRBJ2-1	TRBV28	CASSSLAGGRNEQFF	TGTGCCAGCAGTTCCCTAGCGGGGGGCCGCAATGAGCAGTTCTTC
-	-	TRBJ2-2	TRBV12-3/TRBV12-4	CASSGGLQFGELFF	TGTGCCAGCAGTGGGGGACTGCAATTCGGGGAGCTGTTTTTT
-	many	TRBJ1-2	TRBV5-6	CASSLMQGTYGYTF	TGTGCCAGCAGCTTGATGCAGGGGACCTATGGCTACACCTTC
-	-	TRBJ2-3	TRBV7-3	CASGRGAQDTQYF	TGTGCCTCAGGCCGGGGGGCGCAAGATACGCAGTATTTT
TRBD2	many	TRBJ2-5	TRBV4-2	CASSQISASGGAETQYF	TGTGCCAGCAGCCAAATCTCTGCTAGCGGGGGGGCCGAGACCCAGTACTTC
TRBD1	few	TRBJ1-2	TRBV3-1	CASSQRETGVGYTF	TGTGCCAGCAGCCAGAGGGAGACAGGGGTCGGCTACACCTTC
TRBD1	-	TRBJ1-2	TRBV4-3	CASSQRTGSYGYTF	TGCGCCAGCAGCCAACGGACAGGGTCCTATGGCTACACCTTC
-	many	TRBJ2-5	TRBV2	CASTRMGTQYF	TGTGCCAGCACCCGAATGGGGACCCAGTACTTC
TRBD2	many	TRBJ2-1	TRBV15	CATSPRTSGGPEQFF	TGTGCCACCAGCCCCCGGACTAGCGGGGGGCCCGAGCAGTTCTTC
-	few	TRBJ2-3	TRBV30	CAWKGGGRTDTQYF	TGTGCCTGGAAGGGCGGGGGCCGCACAGATACGCAGTATTTT
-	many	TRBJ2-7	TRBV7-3	CASSLGILEEQYF	TGTGCCAGCAGCTTAGGCATTTTGGAGGAGCAGTACTTC
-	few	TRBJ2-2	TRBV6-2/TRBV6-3	CASTDFRGELFF	TGTGCCAGCACGGACTTTAGAGGGGAGCTGTTTTTT
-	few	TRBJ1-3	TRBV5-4	CASSLMSPGNTIYF	TGTGCCAGCAGCTTGATGTCTCCTGGAAACACCATATATTTT
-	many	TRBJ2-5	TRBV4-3	CASSQGLDGGETQYF	TGCGCCAGCAGCCAAGGCCTTGACGGCGGAGAGACCCAGTACTTC
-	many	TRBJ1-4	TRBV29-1	CSVYWGHATNEKLFF	TGCAGCGTTTATTGGGGTCATGCAACTAATGAAAAACTGTTTTTT
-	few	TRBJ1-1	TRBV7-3	CASSLQGAVLAEAFF	TGTGCCAGCAGCTTACAAGGAGCTGTTCTTGCTGAAGCTTTCTTT
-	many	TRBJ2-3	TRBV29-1	CSVGDEAQYF	TGCAGCGTGGGAGACGAGGCGCAGTATTTT
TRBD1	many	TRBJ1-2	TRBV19	CASSMVHRGPYGYTF	TGTGCCAGTAGTATGGTGCACAGGGGGCCTTATGGCTACACCTTC
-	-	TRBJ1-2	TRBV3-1	CASSQAANYGYTF	TGTGCCAGCAGCCAAGCGGCCAACTATGGCTACACCTTC
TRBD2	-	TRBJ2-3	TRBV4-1	CASSQEGRGVTDTQYF	TGCGCCAGCAGCCAAGAGGGGCGGGGGGTCACAGATACGCAGTATTTT
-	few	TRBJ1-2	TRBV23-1	CASSAHTGSIGYTF	TGCGCCAGCAGTGCCCACACAGGGAGCATTGGCTACACCTTC
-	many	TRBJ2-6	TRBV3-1	CASSQGVGGANVLTF	TGTGCCAGCAGCCAAGGCGTCGGAGGGGCCAACGTCCTGACTTTC
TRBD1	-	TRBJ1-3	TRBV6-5	CASRRRQGTSGNTIYF	TGTGCCAGCAGGAGGAGACAGGGGACCTCTGGAAACACCATATATTTT